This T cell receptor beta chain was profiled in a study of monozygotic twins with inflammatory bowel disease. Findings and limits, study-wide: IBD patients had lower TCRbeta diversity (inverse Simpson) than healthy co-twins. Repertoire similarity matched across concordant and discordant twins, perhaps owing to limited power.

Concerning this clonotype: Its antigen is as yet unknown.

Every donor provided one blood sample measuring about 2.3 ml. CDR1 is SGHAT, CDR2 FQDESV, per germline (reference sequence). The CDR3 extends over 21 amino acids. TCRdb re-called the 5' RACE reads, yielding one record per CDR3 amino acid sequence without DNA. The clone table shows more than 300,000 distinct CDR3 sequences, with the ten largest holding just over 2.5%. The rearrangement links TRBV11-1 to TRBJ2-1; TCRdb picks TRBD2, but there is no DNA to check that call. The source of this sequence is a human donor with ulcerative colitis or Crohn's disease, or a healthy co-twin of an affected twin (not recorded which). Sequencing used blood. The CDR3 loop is CASSSTQLGRLAGGSYNEQFF.